This T cell receptor beta chain was sequenced for a study of untreated major depressive disorder. Study conclusions and caveats: Depressed patients' CD4+ T cells carried increased TRBV05-01 (Vbeta 5.1) usage versus control CD4+ T cells. Only three preselected Vbeta families were compared in sequencing.

This table comes from immunoSEQ multiplex PCR, and its TCRdb copy is limited to in-frame clones, with some not included. This repertoire shows some 27,000 clones, about 90% found once; its top ten account for 0.72%. Among patients, depression was moderate to severe. The germline V gene encodes CDR1 DFQATT and CDR2 SNEGSKA (reference sequence). The CDR3 contains 11 residues. V lost 1 base and J 7 bases, leaving 7 bases between the germline ends. On this clone: The target antigen is unknown.

The sequenced sample consisted of CD4+ T cells from PBMCs. This sequence joins TRBV20-1 and TRBJ1-2; D gene uncertain. This clonotype was obtained from a woman in her twenties or thirties with major depressive disorder. The CDR3 loop reads CSARASLGYTF. Here the CDR3 DNA reads TGCAGTGCTAGAGCCTCGCTTGGCTACACCTTC.